This T cell receptor (beta chain) was sequenced during a study of blood T cell repertoires in COVID-19. Overall study context: COVID-19 samples from acute and convalescent phases originated in the United States, Italy and Spain. PBMCs, B-cell-depleted T cells, or T cells were the source of the cDNA or gDNA that made up the material.

In the original workflow: Amplification from reference gene primers served as the basis for estimated nucleated cell counts. Assay used: immunoSEQ multiplex PCR; TCRdb lists only in-frame clones, some missing. V, J and clone size derive from that table, while D and trimming were established from the DNA sequence. Of 55,000 to 70,000 clones in the sample, around 86% were seen once. Germline CDR1 reads SGHRS; CDR2 reads YFSETQ. The V and J ends lost 4 bases and 1 base respectively, with 11 bases between them. This CDR3 is 14 amino acids long. The rearrangement joins TRBV5-1 to TRBJ1-1; D might be TRBD1 (5 bases). Sequenced material: peripheral blood. This TCR was sampled from a woman aged 18-29 years with acute or convalescent COVID-19. CDR3 nucleotide sequence: TGCGCCAGCAGCACGGGACTAGCGAACACTGAAGCTTTCTTT. This gives the protein CASSTGLANTEAFF.